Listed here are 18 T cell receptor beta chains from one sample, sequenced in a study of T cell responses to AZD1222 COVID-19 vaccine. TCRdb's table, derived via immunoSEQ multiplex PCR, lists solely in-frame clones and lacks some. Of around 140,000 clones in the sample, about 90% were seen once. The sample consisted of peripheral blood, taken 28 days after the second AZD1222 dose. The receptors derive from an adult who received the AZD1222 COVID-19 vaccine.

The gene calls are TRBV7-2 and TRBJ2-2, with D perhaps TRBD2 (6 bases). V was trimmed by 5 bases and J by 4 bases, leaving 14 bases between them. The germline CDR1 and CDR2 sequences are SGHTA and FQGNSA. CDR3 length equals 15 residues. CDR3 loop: CASSLRLEGTGELFF. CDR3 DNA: TGTGCCAGCAGCCTCCGACTAGAGGGCACCGGGGAGCTGTTTTTT. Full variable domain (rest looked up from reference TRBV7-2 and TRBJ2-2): GAGVSQSPSNKVTEKGKDVELRCDPISGHTALYWYRQSLGQGLEFLIYFQGNSAPDKSGLPSDRFSAERTGGSVSTLTIQRTQQEDSAVYLCASSLRLEGTGELFFGEGSRLTVL.

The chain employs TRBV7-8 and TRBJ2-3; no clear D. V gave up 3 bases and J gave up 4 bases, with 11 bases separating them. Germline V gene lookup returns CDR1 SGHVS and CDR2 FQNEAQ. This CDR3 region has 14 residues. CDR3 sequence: CASSLGNGADTQYF. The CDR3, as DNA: TGTGCCAGCAGCTTGGGTAATGGCGCAGATACGCAGTATTTT.

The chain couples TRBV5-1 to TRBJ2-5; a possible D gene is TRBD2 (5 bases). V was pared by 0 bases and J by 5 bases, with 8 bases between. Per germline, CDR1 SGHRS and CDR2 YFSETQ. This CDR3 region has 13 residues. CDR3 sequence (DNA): TGCGCCAGCAGCTTGGATCCGGGGGAGACCCAGTACTTC. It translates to CASSLDPGETQYF.

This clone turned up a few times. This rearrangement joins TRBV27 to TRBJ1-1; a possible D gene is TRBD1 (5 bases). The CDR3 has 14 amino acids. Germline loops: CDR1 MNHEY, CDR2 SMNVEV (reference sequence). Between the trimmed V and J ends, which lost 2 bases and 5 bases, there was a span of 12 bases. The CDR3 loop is CASSLVRVGTEAFF. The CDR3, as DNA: TGTGCCAGCAGTTTAGTCAGGGTAGGGACTGAAGCTTTCTTT.

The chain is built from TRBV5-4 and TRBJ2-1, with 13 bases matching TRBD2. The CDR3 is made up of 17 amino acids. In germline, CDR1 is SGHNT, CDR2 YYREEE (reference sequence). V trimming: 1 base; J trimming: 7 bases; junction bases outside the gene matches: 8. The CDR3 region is CASSLRAGTSGTNEQFF. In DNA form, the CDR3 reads TGTGCCAGCAGCTTGAGAGCCGGGACTAGCGGGACGAATGAGCAGTTCTTC.

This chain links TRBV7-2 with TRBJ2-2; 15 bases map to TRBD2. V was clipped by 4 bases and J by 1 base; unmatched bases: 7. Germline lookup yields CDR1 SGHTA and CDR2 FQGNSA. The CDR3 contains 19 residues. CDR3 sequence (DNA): TGTGCCAGCAGCTCCGGGACTAGCGGGAGGATATGGAACACCGGGGAGCTGTTTTTT. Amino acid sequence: CASSSGTSGRIWNTGELFF.

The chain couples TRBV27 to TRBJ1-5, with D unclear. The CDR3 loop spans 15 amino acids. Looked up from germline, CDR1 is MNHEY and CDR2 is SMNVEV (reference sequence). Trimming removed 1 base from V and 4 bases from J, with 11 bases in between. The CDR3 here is CASSLFGGNNQPQHF. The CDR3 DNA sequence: TGTGCCAGCAGTTTATTTGGAGGGAATAATCAGCCCCAGCATTTT.

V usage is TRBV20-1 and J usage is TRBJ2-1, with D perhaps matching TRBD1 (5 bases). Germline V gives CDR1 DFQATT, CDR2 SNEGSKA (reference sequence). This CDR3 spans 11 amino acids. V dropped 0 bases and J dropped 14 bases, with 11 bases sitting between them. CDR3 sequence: CSARDQGFKFF. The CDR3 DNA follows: TGCAGTGCTAGAGATCAGGGCTTTAAGTTCTTC.

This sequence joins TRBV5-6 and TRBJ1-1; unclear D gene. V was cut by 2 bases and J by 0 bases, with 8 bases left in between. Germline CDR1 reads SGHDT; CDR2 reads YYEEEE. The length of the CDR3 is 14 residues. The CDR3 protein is CASSLWLMNTEAFF. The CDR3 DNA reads TGTGCCAGCAGCTTATGGCTCATGAACACTGAAGCTTTCTTT.

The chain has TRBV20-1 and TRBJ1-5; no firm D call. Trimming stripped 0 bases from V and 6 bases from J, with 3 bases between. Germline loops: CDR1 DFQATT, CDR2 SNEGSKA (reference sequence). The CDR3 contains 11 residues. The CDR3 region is CSAREGQPQHF. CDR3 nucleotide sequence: TGCAGTGCTAGAGAGGGTCAGCCCCAGCATTTT.

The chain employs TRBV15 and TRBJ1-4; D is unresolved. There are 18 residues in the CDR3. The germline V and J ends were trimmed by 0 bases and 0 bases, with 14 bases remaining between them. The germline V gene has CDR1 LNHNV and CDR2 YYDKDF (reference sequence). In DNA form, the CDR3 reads TGTGCCACCAGCAGAGATTTGGCCAGGCCCGCAACTAATGAAAAACTGTTTTTT. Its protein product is CATSRDLARPATNEKLFF.

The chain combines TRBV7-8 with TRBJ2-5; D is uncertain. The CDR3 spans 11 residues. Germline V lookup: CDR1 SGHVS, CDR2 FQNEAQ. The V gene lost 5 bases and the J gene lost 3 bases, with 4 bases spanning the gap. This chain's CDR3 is CASSPKETQYF. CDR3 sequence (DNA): TGTGCCAGCAGCCCGAAAGAGACCCAGTACTTC.

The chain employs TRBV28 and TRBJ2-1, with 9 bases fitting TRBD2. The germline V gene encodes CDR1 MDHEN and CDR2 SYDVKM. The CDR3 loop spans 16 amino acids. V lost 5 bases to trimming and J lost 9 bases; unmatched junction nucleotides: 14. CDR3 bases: TGTGCCAGCAGTCCACTAACCGGGACTAGCAATTGTGAGCAGTTCTTC. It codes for CASSPLTGTSNCEQFF.

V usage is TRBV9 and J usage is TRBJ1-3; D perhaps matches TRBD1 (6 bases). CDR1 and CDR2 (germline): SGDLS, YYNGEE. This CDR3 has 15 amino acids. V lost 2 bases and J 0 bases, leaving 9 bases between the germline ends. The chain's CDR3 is CASSVEGVSGNTIYF. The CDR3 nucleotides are TGTGCCAGCAGCGTCGAGGGGGTCTCTGGAAACACCATATATTTT.

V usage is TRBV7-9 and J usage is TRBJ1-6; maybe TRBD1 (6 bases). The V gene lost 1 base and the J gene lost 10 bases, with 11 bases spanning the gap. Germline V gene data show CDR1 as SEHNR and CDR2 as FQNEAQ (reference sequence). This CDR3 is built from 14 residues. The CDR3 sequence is CASSLEGQNSPLHF. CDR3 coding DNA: TGTGCCAGCAGCTTAGAAGGACAGAACTCACCCCTCCACTTT. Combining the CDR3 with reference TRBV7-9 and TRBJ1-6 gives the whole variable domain DTGVSQNPRHKITKRGQNVTFRCDPISEHNRLYWYRQTLGQGPEFLTYFQNEAQLEKSRLLSDRFSAERPKGSFSTLEIQRTEQGDSAMYLCASSLEGQNSPLHFGNGTRLTVT.

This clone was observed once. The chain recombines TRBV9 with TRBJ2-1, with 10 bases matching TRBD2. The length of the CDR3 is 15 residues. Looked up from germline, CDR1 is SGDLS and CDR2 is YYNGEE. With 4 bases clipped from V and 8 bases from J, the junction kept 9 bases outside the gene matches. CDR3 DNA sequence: TGTGCCAGCAGCCCCCGACTAGCGGGTTACGATGAGCAGTTCTTC. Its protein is CASSPRLAGYDEQFF.

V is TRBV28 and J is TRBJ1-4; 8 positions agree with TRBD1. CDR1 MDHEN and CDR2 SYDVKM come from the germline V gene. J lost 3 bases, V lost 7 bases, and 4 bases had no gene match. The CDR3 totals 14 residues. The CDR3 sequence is CASTGGQANEKLFF. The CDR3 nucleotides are TGTGCCAGCACCGGGGGACAGGCTAATGAAAAACTGTTTTTT.

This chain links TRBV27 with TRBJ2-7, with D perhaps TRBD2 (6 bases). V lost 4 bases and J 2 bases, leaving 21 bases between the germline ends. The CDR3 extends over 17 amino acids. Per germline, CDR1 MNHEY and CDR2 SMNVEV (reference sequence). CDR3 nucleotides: TGTGCCAGCAGTTACCGGGACTCAGATCTACTCCCCTACGAGCAGTACTTC. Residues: CASSYRDSDLLPYEQYF.